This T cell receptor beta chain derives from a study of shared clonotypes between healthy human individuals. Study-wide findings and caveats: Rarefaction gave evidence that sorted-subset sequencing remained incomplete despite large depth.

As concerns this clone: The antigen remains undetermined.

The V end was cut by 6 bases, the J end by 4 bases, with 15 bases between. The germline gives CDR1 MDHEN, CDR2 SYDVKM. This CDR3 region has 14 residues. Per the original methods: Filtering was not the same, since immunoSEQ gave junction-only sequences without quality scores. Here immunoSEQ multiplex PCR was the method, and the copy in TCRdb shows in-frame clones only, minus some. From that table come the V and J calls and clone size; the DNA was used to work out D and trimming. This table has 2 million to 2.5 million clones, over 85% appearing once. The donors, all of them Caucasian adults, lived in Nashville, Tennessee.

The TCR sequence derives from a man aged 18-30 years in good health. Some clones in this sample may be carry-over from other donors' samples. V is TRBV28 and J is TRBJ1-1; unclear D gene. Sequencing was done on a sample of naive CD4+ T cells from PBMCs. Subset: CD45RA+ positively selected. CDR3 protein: CASSSPVGRTEAFF. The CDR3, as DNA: TGTGCCAGCAGCTCCCCAGTCGGGCGCACTGAAGCTTTCTTT.